Given below is one T cell receptor (beta chain) in context. This likely comes from a read error, as the CDR3 has no conserved phenylalanine or tryptophan at its end. The DNA is left out, because the CDR3 cannot be placed on it with certainty; the CDR3 is given as TCRdb lists it. These data belong to a study of blood T cell repertoires in COVID-19. Study background: Donors in the United States, Italy and Spain gave samples during acute or convalescent COVID-19. Sample material is recorded as cDNA or gDNA derived from T cells, B-cell-depleted T cells, or PBMCs.

Looked up from germline, CDR1 is MNHNS and CDR2 is SASEGT. The CDR3 extends over 11 residues, inclusive of both ends. Seattle enrolled patients during active infection and tracked them longitudinally. In the authors' methods: Reference gene primers were amplified, and this amplification served to estimate nucleated cell counts. The assay was immunoSEQ multiplex PCR, and TCRdb's table has in-frame clones only and misses some. V, J and clone size derive from that table, while D and trimming were established from the DNA sequence. Here the sample spans 200,000 or so clones, around four fifths being singletons.

V and J are TRBV6-1 and TRBJ1-2. Sequenced input: peripheral blood. This receptor was identified in a man aged 55-75 years with COVID-19, enrolled during active disease. The CDR3 protein is CASSEPPGLAS.